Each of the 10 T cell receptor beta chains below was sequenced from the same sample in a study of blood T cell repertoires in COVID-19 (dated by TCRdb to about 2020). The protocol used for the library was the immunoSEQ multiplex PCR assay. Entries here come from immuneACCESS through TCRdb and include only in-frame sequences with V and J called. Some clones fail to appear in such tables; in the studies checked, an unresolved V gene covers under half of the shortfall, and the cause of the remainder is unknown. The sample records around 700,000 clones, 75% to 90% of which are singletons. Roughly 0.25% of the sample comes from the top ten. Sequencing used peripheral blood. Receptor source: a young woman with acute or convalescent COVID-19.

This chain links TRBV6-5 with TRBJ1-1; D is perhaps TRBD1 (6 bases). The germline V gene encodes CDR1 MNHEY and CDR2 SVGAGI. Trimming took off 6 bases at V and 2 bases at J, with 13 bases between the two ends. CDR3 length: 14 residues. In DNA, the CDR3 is TGTGCCAGCAGACCCACAGGGATCAACACTGAAGCTTTCTTT. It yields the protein CASRPTGINTEAFF.

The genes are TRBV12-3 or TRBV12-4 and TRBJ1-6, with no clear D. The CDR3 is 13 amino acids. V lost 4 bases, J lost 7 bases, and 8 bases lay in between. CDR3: CASSSGLNSPLHF. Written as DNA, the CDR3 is TGTGCCAGCAGTTCCGGGTTGAATTCACCCCTCCACTTT.

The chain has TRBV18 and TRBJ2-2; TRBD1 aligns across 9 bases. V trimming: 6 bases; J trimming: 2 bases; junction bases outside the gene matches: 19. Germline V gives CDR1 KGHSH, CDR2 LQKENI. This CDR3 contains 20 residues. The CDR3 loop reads CASSQSSPYPGQGNTGELFF. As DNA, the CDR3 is TGTGCCAGCTCCCAATCATCCCCCTACCCGGGACAGGGAAACACCGGGGAGCTGTTTTTT.

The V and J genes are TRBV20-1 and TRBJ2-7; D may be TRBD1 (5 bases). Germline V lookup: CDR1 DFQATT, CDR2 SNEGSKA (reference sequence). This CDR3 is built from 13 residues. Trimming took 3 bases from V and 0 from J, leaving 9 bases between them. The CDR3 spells CSASRQSSYEQYF. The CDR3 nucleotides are TGCAGTGCTAGTCGACAGAGCTCCTACGAGCAGTACTTC.

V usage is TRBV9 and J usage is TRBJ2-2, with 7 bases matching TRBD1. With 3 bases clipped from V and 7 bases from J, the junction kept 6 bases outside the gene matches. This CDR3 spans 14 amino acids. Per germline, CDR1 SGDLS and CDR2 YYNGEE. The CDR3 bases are TGTGCCAGCAGCGCCCGACAGGGTAACGGGGAGCTGTTTTTT. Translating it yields CASSARQGNGELFF.

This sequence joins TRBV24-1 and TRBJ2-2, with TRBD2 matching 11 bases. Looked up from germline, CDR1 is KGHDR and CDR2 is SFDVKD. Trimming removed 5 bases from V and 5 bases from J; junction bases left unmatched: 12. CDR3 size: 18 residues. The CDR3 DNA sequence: TGTGCCACCAGTGGTATAGCGGGGGGGCAATTGAATACCGGGGAGCTGTTTTTT. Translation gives CATSGIAGGQLNTGELFF.

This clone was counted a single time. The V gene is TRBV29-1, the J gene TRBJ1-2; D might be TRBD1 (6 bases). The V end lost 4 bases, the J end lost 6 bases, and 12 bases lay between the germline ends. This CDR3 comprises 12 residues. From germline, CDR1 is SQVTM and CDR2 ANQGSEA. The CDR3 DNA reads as TGCAGCGTTGTGACAGGCATCGATGGCTACACCTTC. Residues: CSVVTGIDGYTF. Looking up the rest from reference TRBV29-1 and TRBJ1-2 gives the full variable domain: SAVISQKPSRDICQRGTSLTIQCQVDSQVTMMFWYRQQPGQSLTLIATANQGSEATYESGFVIDKFPISRPNLTFSTLTVSNMSPEDSSIYLCSVVTGIDGYTFGSGTRLTVV.

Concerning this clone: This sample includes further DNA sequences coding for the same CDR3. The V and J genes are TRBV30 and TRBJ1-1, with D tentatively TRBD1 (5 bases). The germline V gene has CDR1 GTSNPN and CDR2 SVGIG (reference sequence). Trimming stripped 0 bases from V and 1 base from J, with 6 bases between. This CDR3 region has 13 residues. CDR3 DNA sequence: TGTGCCTGGAGTGTTCAGGGGAACACTGAAGCTTTCTTT. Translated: CAWSVQGNTEAFF.

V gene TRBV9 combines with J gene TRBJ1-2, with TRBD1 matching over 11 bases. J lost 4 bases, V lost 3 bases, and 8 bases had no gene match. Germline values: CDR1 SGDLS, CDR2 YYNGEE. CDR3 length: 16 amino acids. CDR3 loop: CASSEDGDRGTYGYTF. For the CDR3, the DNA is TGTGCCAGCAGCGAAGACGGGGACAGGGGGACCTATGGCTACACCTTC.

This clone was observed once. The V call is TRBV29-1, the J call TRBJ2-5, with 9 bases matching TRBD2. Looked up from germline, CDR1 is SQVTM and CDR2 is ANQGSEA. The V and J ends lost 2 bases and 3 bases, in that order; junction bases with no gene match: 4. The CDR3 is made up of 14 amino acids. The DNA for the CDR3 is TGCAGCGTTGAATGGGCTAGCGGGGAAGAGACCCAGTACTTC. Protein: CSVEWASGEETQYF.